This T cell receptor beta chain was captured in a study of shared clonotypes between healthy human individuals (dated by TCRdb to about 2020). Regarding the study in general: The cohort included a few men and a couple of women between 18 and 49 years of age. For each donor, CD4 naive and CD4 memory were each given three plates, CD8 naive was given two plates, and CD8 memory was given one plate. To estimate repertoire size and how much clonotypes are shared between individuals, the study performed deep sequencing of blood TCR repertoires from roughly five healthy adults. Libraries were prepared and TCR repertoires were sequenced by different laboratories using diverse techniques, in order to increase sequencing depth and limit assay-specific biases. Per donor, leukapheresis produced somewhere between about 0.94 and 10 billion PBMCs.

What the study reported, not specific to this receptor: Only blood was sampled, and tissue TCR repertoires likely differ from those in blood. Compared with non-shared clonotypes, clonotypes shared by all four sorted-subset donors had higher generation probabilities. Based on pairwise subsampling, the degree of clonotype sharing among donors was expected to be affected by sequencing depth. Even with the large sequencing depth, rarefaction of the sorted-subset datasets indicated that sequencing was incomplete. Approximately 5% of naive CD4, roughly 3.6% of naive CD8, around 2.3% of memory CD4, and approximately 0.4% of memory CD8 clonotypes were shared across several donors. Naive subsets generally had larger estimated clonotype richness than memory subsets did. Because the study included only a small number of donors, the genetic and exposure-history diversity represented was limited.

Using the deep immunoSEQ assay, multiplex PCR amplified TCR CDR3 regions from genomic DNA. For each cell subset, the extracted genomic DNA was distributed evenly across all wells of several immunoSEQ 96-well plates, and each plate served as one replicate. For sorted subsets, 150 to 250 ng genomic DNA, equal to approximately 30,000 T cell genomes, was loaded into each replicate PCR. Purified libraries were quantified with a Qubit 3.0 fluorometer, sized on a Bioanalyzer 2100, and re-quantified with the KAPA Library Quantification kit. A separate single-read 150-cycle Illumina NextSeq 550 flow cell was used to sequence each immunoSEQ 96-well plate. The published analysis was carried out like this. Because the immunoSEQ output included only junctional sequences and no quality scores, the filtering could not be the same as the filtering used for full-length reads. To assign V/J genes and CDR3, sequences were annotated against IMGT germline references using PyIR, a Python wrapper for IgBLAST v1.9. Any read was removed if the V/J assignment was weak (E-value above 1e-6), the CDR3 was missing, or the read contained stop codons, out-of-frame junctions, or ambiguous translated residues. V3J clonotypes were defined as sequences sharing an identical inferred V gene, J gene, and CDR3 amino acid sequence. Percentage overlap between repertoires was computed as shared unique clonotypes divided by the size of the smaller repertoire. Richness of each repertoire was evaluated using RTK rarefaction, the Chao1 estimator, and Recon v2.1 estimates of unobserved clonotypes. For all TCRbeta clonotypes obtained by the gDNA method from four donors, generation probabilities were computed with OLGA. This immuneACCESS table, as held by TCRdb, lists in-frame sequences with V and J called but not all clones. Of the missing ones, under half trace to an unresolved V gene in checked studies; the others have no known cause. For V, J and clone size, that table is used; D and trimming come from the DNA. The sample records about 600,000 clones, roughly 98% of which are singletons. The ten largest clones take up 0.3% of the sample.

For the CD8 naive samples, CD45RO-negative cells were positively selected for CCR7, yielding a CD45RA+CCR7+ population from which TemRA cells were excluded. Healthy HIV-negative adults with no recently reported acute infections or vaccinations were included as donors. Every donor was a Caucasian adult residing in Nashville, Tennessee, USA. Blood was obtained by leukapheresis, after which PBMCs were separated by Ficoll-Histopaque density gradient centrifugation and cryopreserved in liquid nitrogen vapor phase. Analytical flow cytometry was used to check the purity and quantity of each magnetically sorted T cell population. Genomic DNA was isolated from every sorted fraction and measured by UV absorbance on a Nanodrop 2000c. Turning to this clone: It lacks a known antigen. There are no base qualities to consult, and no much larger clone falls within one base.

Counted from cysteine to phenylalanine, this CDR3 has 15 amino acids. Only CDR3 DNA remains: 45 bases, in frame from the first base. The germline V gene specifies MDHEN as CDR1 and SYDVKM as CDR2. At the junction V is shortened by 7 bases and J by 4 bases, with 17 bases in between. Sequenced: naive CD8+ T cells sorted from blood. Taken with the paper, the label for cell subset or site translates to: CD45RA+CCR7+. The sequence was obtained from a man aged 25 to 45 in good health. Here the chain combines TRBV28 and TRBJ1-5; TRBD1 could be the D gene, as 6 bases match. The CDR3 reads CASNKIGGINQPQHF. At the DNA level, the sequence is TGTGCCAGCAACAAAATAGGGGGGATTAATCAGCCCCAGCATTTT.